This TCR beta chain was retrieved from a study of blood T cell repertoires in COVID-19. About the study: Nucleic acid was either cDNA or gDNA, and it came from T cells, B-cell-depleted T cells, or PBMCs.

Participants spanned ages about 18 to 100 years and resided in 20 to 30 US areas. The CDR3 has 15 residues. Germline loops: CDR1 SGHTA, CDR2 FQGTGA. The trim removed 2 bases at V and 7 bases at J, leaving 2 bases unmatched. In the original workflow: The authors estimated nucleated cell counts from reference gene primer amplification. TCRdb's table, derived via immunoSEQ multiplex PCR, lists solely in-frame clones and lacks some. The V and J calls and the clone size are those of that table, but D and trimming were determined from the DNA. There are fewer than 300,000 clones in the sample; roughly 91% occur only once, and approximately 9% lies in the top ten.

The material sequenced was PBMCs or T cells enriched from blood (not recorded which). This receptor was taken from a man aged 35-49 years who had recovered from COVID-19. The V gene is TRBV7-3, the J gene TRBJ2-2, with 12 bases fitting TRBD2. CDR3 residues: CASSLELAGGGELFF. CDR3 nucleotide sequence: TGTGCCAGCAGCTTAGAACTAGCGGGAGGCGGGGAGCTGTTTTTT. The whole variable domain, filled in from reference TRBV7-3 and TRBJ2-2, reads GAGVSQTPSNKVTEKGKYVELRCDPISGHTALYWYRQSLGQGPEFLIYFQGTGAADDSGLPNDRFFAVRPEGSVSTLKIQRTERGDSAVYLCASSLELAGGGELFFGEGSRLTVL.